This passage covers 13 T cell receptor beta chains from one sample sequenced in a study of identical twins. Each CDR3 protein is one row after TCRdb ran MiXCR on the 5' RACE reads. The sample gives roughly 480,000 distinct CDR3 sequences, less than 25% of which show up once; around 3% is in the top ten. These data are also associated with another study on T cells expressing NK-cell markers.

What was sequenced was CD4+ T cells sorted from blood. These receptors were taken from a young woman in good health.

J is TRBJ2-5 and V is TRBV20-1; 8 bases match TRBD1. The ends lost 3 bases at V and 5 bases at J; junction bases unmatched: 8. CDR1 is DFQATT and CDR2 is SNEGSKA in the germline V gene (reference sequence). CDR3 length: 14 amino acids. The CDR3 bases are TGCAGTGCTAGTCCCCGGACAGGGTGGGAGACCCAGTACTTC. Translating it yields CSASPRTGWETQYF.

The V gene is TRBV6-5, the J gene TRBJ2-5; 9 positions match TRBD1. The CDR3 runs 15 residues. CDR1 MNHEY and CDR2 SVGAGI come from the germline V gene. V lost 4 bases and J lost 9; bases outside the gene matches: 12. Written as DNA, the CDR3 is TGTGCCAGCAGTTCAGTCCCGGGACAGGGTCGGTCCCAGTACTTC. Encoded protein: CASSSVPGQGRSQYF.

In the case of this clonotype: The junction and the germline gene differ at one end; a read error may be behind it. The V and J genes are TRBV3-1 and TRBJ2-7; possible D gene TRBD2, 6 bases. The CDR3 extends over 17 amino acids. CDR1 and CDR2 (germline): LGHDT, YNNKEL (reference sequence). This CDR3 reads CACSHRAPGLASYEQYF. The CDR3 DNA reads TGTGCCTGCAGCCACCGGGCTCCGGGACTCGCTTCCTACGAGCAGTACTTC.

The chain employs TRBV7-9 and TRBJ2-3; D remains unclear. Looked up from germline, CDR1 is SEHNR and CDR2 is FQNEAQ (reference sequence). V was cut by 1 base and J by 2 bases, with 7 bases left in between. The CDR3 is 14 residues long. Here the CDR3 reads CASSLGVFTDTQYF. The CDR3 nucleotides read TGTGCCAGCAGCTTAGGGGTGTTCACAGATACGCAGTATTTT. The whole variable domain, filled in from reference TRBV7-9 and TRBJ2-3, reads DTGVSQNPRHKITKRGQNVTFRCDPISEHNRLYWYRQTLGQGPEFLTYFQNEAQLEKSRLLSDRFSAERPKGSFSTLEIQRTEQGDSAMYLCASSLGVFTDTQYFGPGTRLTVL.

The chain recombines TRBV30 with TRBJ1-5; perhaps TRBD1 as D (5 bases). Germline CDR1 is GTSNPN and CDR2 is SVGIG (reference sequence). The V end was cut by 0 bases, the J end by 5 bases, with 8 bases between. The CDR3 is 13 residues long. CDR3 bases: TGTGCCTGGAGTGTATCGGGGGATCAGCCCCAGCATTTT. Its protein is CAWSVSGDQPQHF.

The chain combines TRBV7-3 with TRBJ2-1; 14 bases agree with TRBD2. The CDR3 totals 18 residues. J was trimmed by 8 bases and V by 3 bases; bases with no gene match: 12. Per germline, CDR1 SGHTA and CDR2 FQGTGA. CDR3 residues: CASSFTGTSGGPGYEQFF. The CDR3 DNA reads as TGTGCCAGCAGCTTTACCGGGACTAGCGGGGGTCCAGGGTATGAGCAGTTCTTC.

The chain links TRBV6-1 to TRBJ1-1, with D tentatively TRBD1 (5 bases). Germline V gene lookup returns CDR1 MNHNS and CDR2 SASEGT. This CDR3 is built from 13 residues. Trimming stripped 2 bases from V and 10 bases from J, with 14 bases between. This chain's CDR3 is CASSEPTRDRAFF. The CDR3 DNA is TGTGCCAGCAGTGAACCAACACGGGACCGAGCTTTCTTT.

This clonotype appeared a few times. The DNA for the CDR3 is TGCAGTGCTAGAGATTCCAGGGGCTACGAGCAGTACTTC. Protein product: CSARDSRGYEQYF. This rearrangement joins TRBV20-1 to TRBJ2-7, with a possible D match to TRBD1 (6 bases). Germline V gene sequence: CDR1 DFQATT, CDR2 SNEGSKA (reference sequence). V was clipped by 0 bases and J by 3 bases, with 9 bases between them. This CDR3 spans 13 amino acids.

This clonotype was picked up a small number of times. In DNA, the CDR3 is TGTGCCAGCAGCATAAGACTAGCCGGACACTTCTACGAGCAGTACTTC. It codes for CASSIRLAGHFYEQYF. The V gene is TRBV11-2, the J gene TRBJ2-7; 7 bases agree with TRBD2. There are 16 residues in the CDR3. V shed 5 bases, J shed 3 bases, and the junction held 13 bases outside the gene matches. Germline loops: CDR1 SGHAT, CDR2 FQNNGV.

The table lists this clonotype with a few counts. This rearrangement joins TRBV15 to TRBJ2-7; possibly TRBD1 or TRBD2 for D (6 bases each). The germline CDR1 and CDR2 sequences are LNHNV and YYDKDF (reference sequence). The CDR3 has 16 residues. V shed 1 base and J shed 2 bases, with 15 bases lying between them. For the CDR3, the DNA is TGTGCCACCAGCAGAGGAGGGGGAGGATTTACCTACGAGCAGTACTTC. This translates into CATSRGGGGFTYEQYF.

The rearrangement uses TRBV12-3 or TRBV12-4 and TRBJ1-1; D is perhaps TRBD1 (5 bases). Trimming pared 3 bases from V and 4 bases from J, leaving 12 bases between. The CDR3 consists of 14 residues. The CDR3 loop is CASSLWGLRTEAFF. CDR3 in DNA: TGTGCCAGCAGTTTGTGGGGGTTACGCACTGAAGCTTTCTTT.

J is TRBJ1-1 and V is TRBV10-2; the D is unclear. Trimming cost V 7 bases and J 5 bases, with 14 bases left between them. Germline V gene sequence: CDR1 WSHSY, CDR2 SAAADI. This CDR3 comprises 13 residues. DNA for the CDR3: TGCGCCAGCACCGGAAGTGTGGGAACTGAAGCTTTCTTT. Its protein is CASTGSVGTEAFF.

This clonotype was seen a handful of times. The CDR3 bases are TGTGCCAGCAGCCAAGATTACGGGGCGGGCACTGAAGCTTTCTTT. This codes for CASSQDYGAGTEAFF. The J gene is TRBJ1-1, the V gene TRBV14; possibly TRBD1 for D (5 bases). The CDR3 is made up of 15 amino acids. Germline loops: CDR1 SGHDN, CDR2 FVKESK. V was pared by 0 bases and J by 4 bases, with 12 bases between. The full variable domain, with the rest looked up from reference TRBV14 and TRBJ1-1, is EAGVTQFPSHSVIEKGQTVTLRCDPISGHDNLYWYRRVMGKEIKFLLHFVKESKQDESGMPNNRFLAERTGGTYSTLKVQPAELEDSGVYFCASSQDYGAGTEAFFGQGTRLTVV.